This T cell receptor (beta chain) appears in the sequencing data of a study of cytomegalovirus exposure and HLA in healthy donors. PCR used 60 Vbeta primers and 13 Jbeta primers. Profiling relied on immunoSEQ multiplex PCR, and the TCRdb table lists in-frame clones only, not all of them. Seen in this sample are 150,000 to 200,000 clones; the ten most common clones hold 0.65% to 0.9%. The V gene's germline CDR1 is LNHNV and CDR2 YYDKDF (reference sequence). The CDR3 sequence is 19 residues long. The V and J ends lost 1 base and 5 bases, in that order; junction bases with no gene match: 12. This chain joins TRBV15 and TRBJ2-2; TRBD2 matches at 11 bases. The clonotype was recovered from a woman between 18 and 30 years old in good health and CMV-seropositive. Sequencing was carried out using PBMCs. CDR3 loop: CATSRGFFSGLAETGELFF. The CDR3 region has the DNA TGTGCCACCAGCAGAGGATTTTTCTCGGGACTAGCGGAAACCGGGGAGCTGTTTTTT.